This note documents a single TCR beta chain sequence. These data belong to a study of control samples from healthy donors and cancer patients. The CDR3 contains 13 residues. Unmatched junction bases numbered 2, after V lost 5 bases and J lost 1 base. Germline V CDR1 and CDR2: SGHRS, YFSETQ. Using immunoSEQ multiplex PCR, the repertoire was profiled, and TCRdb retains in-frame clones only, with some absent. In the table there are 120,000 or so clones, roughly 90% of which are singletons. V is TRBV5-1 and J is TRBJ1-1, with TRBD1 identical over 7 bases. The sample consisted of blood. The receptor's source is a man aged 50-59 years in good health. The CDR3 reads CASRTGANTEAFF. DNA of the CDR3: TGCGCCAGCAGAACAGGGGCGAACACTGAAGCTTTCTTT.